These 13 T cell receptor beta chains came from one sample sequenced in a study of CD8 T cells in ankylosing spondylitis. Study outcomes and limitations: What seemed typical of ankylosing spondylitis blood was a TCR beta motif built from several highly homologous variants.

No antigen has been identified for these receptors. TCRdb called the 5' RACE reads again in MiXCR, with one record for every CDR3 protein. The sample yields a few hundred thousand distinct CDR3 sequences, about 16% seen once. Sequences were obtained from blood, either unsorted or a sorted T cell fraction (not recorded which). The receptors come from a male donor with ankylosing spondylitis.

This clonotype occurred a few times. An end of the junction differs from the germline gene, which may be a read error. This chain uses TRBV29-1 with TRBJ2-1; 8 nucleotides agree with TRBD2. CDR3 length: 12 amino acids. Germline lookup yields CDR1 SQVTM and CDR2 ANQGSEA. The CDR3 region is CSVEGLAPEQFF. The CDR3, as DNA: TGCAGCGTAGAAGGACTAGCCCCTGAGCAGTTCTTC.

V and J are TRBV29-1 and TRBJ2-5; 8 bases fit TRBD2. Germline V gene sequence: CDR1 SQVTM, CDR2 ANQGSEA. The CDR3 extends over 15 amino acids. CDR3 sequence (DNA): TGCAGGGCTCAACGGCTAGCGGGCTACCAAGAGACCCAGTACTTC. Amino acids: CRAQRLAGYQETQYF. The whole variable domain, remainder taken from reference TRBV29-1 and TRBJ2-5, is SAVISQKPSRDICQRGTSLTIQCQVDSQVTMMFWYRQQPGQSLTLIATANQGSEATYESGFVIDKFPISRPNLTFSTLTVSNMSPEDSSIYLCRAQRLAGYQETQYFGPGTRLLVL.

This clonotype was observed a few times. The chain carries TRBV7-8 and TRBJ2-2; D possibly corresponds to TRBD2 (5 bases). Germline V gene sequence: CDR1 SGHVS, CDR2 FQNEAQ. This CDR3 has 15 residues. Trimming took 1 base from V and 5 from J, leaving 11 bases between them. CDR3 in amino acids: CASSLDPGRTGELFF. The CDR3 DNA follows: TGTGCCAGCAGCTTAGACCCGGGGAGAACCGGGGAGCTGTTTTTT.

The J gene is TRBJ2-7, the V gene TRBV20-1, with 8 bases matching TRBD1. The CDR3 contains 14 residues. Germline-derived CDR1 and CDR2 are DFQATT and SNEGSKA (reference sequence). The trim removed 1 base at V and 2 bases at J, leaving 4 bases unmatched. The CDR3: CSARAQGAPYEQYF. DNA for the CDR3: TGCAGTGCTAGAGCTCAGGGGGCCCCCTACGAGCAGTACTTC.

The J gene is TRBJ2-1, the V gene TRBV20-1; D may be TRBD1 or TRBD2 (6 bases each). V was shortened by 0 bases and J by 10 bases, with 22 bases between the two germline ends. This CDR3 has 16 residues. Germline values: CDR1 DFQATT, CDR2 SNEGSKA (reference sequence). This CDR3 reads CSARDREGGSFLEQFF. The CDR3, as DNA: TGCAGTGCTAGAGATCGAGAGGGGGGATCGTTTTTGGAGCAGTTCTTC.

The CDR3 DNA sequence: TGTGCCAGCAGCCAGGCAAAAGAACCTCAGCCCCAGCATTTT. It encodes CASSQAKEPQPQHF. V gene TRBV14 combines with J gene TRBJ1-5; D is unresolved. Germline V CDR1 and CDR2: SGHDN, FVKESK. This CDR3 has 14 amino acids. Trimming removed 3 bases at V and 6 bases at J, with 12 bases between.

The rearrangement uses TRBV10-1 and TRBJ2-7; possibly TRBD1 or TRBD2 for D (5 bases each). Trimming took off 0 bases at V and 5 bases at J, with 11 bases between the two ends. This CDR3 has 14 amino acids. The V gene's germline CDR1 is WNHNN and CDR2 SYGVQD (reference sequence). The chain's CDR3 is CASSESRGVHEQYF. The CDR3 region has the DNA TGCGCCAGCAGTGAGTCGAGAGGGGTCCACGAGCAGTACTTC.

This clonotype was detected many times. This chain uses TRBV4-1 with TRBJ1-5; possible D gene TRBD1, 6 bases. Trimming shortened V by 0 bases and J by 4 bases, and 10 bases separated the two germline ends. This CDR3 has 15 amino acids. The germline gives CDR1 MGHRA, CDR2 YSYEKL. In DNA, the CDR3 is TGCGCCAGCAGCCAAGAGTGGAGGGGGAATCAGCCCCAGCATTTT. Translated: CASSQEWRGNQPQHF.

This clonotype was counted between two and nine times. V usage is TRBV15 and J usage is TRBJ1-1; D is ambiguous. The CDR3 has 13 amino acids. CDR1 is LNHNV, CDR2 YYDKDF, per germline (reference sequence). The V end was cut by 0 bases, the J end by 5 bases, with 7 bases between. CDR3 sequence: CATSRDEGTEAFF. CDR3 nucleotides: TGTGCCACCAGCAGAGATGAAGGAACTGAAGCTTTCTTT. Combining the CDR3 with reference TRBV15 and TRBJ1-1 gives the whole variable domain DAMVIQNPRYQVTQFGKPVTLSCSQTLNHNVMYWYQQKSSQAPKLLFHYYDKDFNNEADTPDNFQSRRPNTSFCFLDIRSPGLGDTAMYLCATSRDEGTEAFFGQGTRLTVV.

Details on this clonotype: A read error is possible here, since a much larger clone lies one base away. This chain connects TRBV4-1 to TRBJ1-5; D perhaps matches TRBD1 (5 bases). Between the trimmed V and J ends, which lost 2 bases and 4 bases, there was a span of 12 bases. From germline, CDR1 is MGHRA and CDR2 YSYEKL. This CDR3 is built from 15 residues. The CDR3 sequence is CASSQRGGVNQPQHF. Here the CDR3 DNA reads TGCGCCAGCAGCCAAAGGGGAGGGGTGAATCAGCCCCAGCATTTT.

This clonotype has ten or more counts. Lacking the conserved final phenylalanine or tryptophan, this CDR3 likely reflects a read error. The DNA is omitted, as the CDR3 cannot be located on it reliably, and the CDR3 follows TCRdb's listing. The chain is built from TRBV2 and TRBJ2-7; the D call in the table, TRBD1, was not verified against the DNA. CDR1 is SNHLY, CDR2 FYNNEI, per germline. The CDR3 totals 13 residues, both ends included. The CDR3 reads CASSESLSLDSLY.

The rearrangement links TRBV7-9 to TRBJ2-1; the D gene could be TRBD1 or TRBD2 (5 bases each). There are 15 residues in the CDR3. Trimming pared 4 bases from V and 8 bases from J, leaving 18 bases between. CDR1 and CDR2 (germline): SEHNR, FQNEAQ (reference sequence). The CDR3 region has the DNA TGTGCCAGCAGCTCCTGGGACCCGCCCGTTGATGAGCAGTTCTTC. Its translation: CASSSWDPPVDEQFF.

The DNA of the CDR3 is TGTGCCAGCAGTATCGGGACTAGCGGGGGAGAGACCCAGTACTTC. Protein sequence: CASSIGTSGGETQYF. The gene calls are TRBV12-3 or TRBV12-4 and TRBJ2-5; TRBD2 aligns across 14 bases. CDR3 length: 15 amino acids. Trimming removed 5 bases from V and 4 bases from J; junction bases left unmatched: 3.